These 28 T cell receptor beta chains share one sample of origin, sequenced in a study of cytomegalovirus exposure and HLA in healthy donors. PCR employed 60 Vbeta and 13 Jbeta primers. The protocol was immunoSEQ multiplex PCR, while the TCRdb copy is restricted to in-frame clones and leaves out a portion. This table has about 120,000 clones, approximately 75% appearing once. Sequenced: PBMCs. The receptors come from a man aged 35 to 55 in good health and CMV-seronegative.

This clone occurred a few times. This chain joins TRBV6-5 and TRBJ2-5, with a tentative D call TRBD2 (5 bases). The CDR3 length is 11 residues. V was clipped by 5 bases and J by 7 bases, with 8 bases between them. The V gene's germline CDR1 is MNHEY and CDR2 SVGAGI. The CDR3 sequence: CASSHGGTQYF. As DNA, the CDR3 is TGTGCCAGCAGTCACGGAGGGACCCAGTACTTC.

V is TRBV7-3 and J is TRBJ2-1, with TRBD2 matching over 12 bases. Germline values: CDR1 SGHTA, CDR2 FQGTGA. The CDR3 spans 15 residues. Trimming took 2 bases from V and 7 from J; bases not matched to a gene: 3. The CDR3 DNA reads TGTGCCAGCAGCTTATTGACTAGCGGGAGTAATGAGCAGTTCTTC. This codes for CASSLLTSGSNEQFF. Full variable domain (missing parts from reference TRBV7-3 and TRBJ2-1): GAGVSQTPSNKVTEKGKYVELRCDPISGHTALYWYRQSLGQGPEFLIYFQGTGAADDSGLPNDRFFAVRPEGSVSTLKIQRTERGDSAVYLCASSLLTSGSNEQFFGPGTRLTVL.

The chain links TRBV4-3 to TRBJ1-4, with 7 bases matching TRBD1. V lost 6 bases, J lost 6 bases, and 13 bases stayed unmatched. CDR1 and CDR2 from the germline V gene are LGHNA and YSLEER. This CDR3 comprises 16 residues. DNA for the CDR3: TGCGCCAGCAGTTCCGGGACAGAAGCAACCTATGAAAAACTGTTTTTT. This encodes CASSSGTEATYEKLFF.

The genes are TRBV15 and TRBJ2-3; 8 bases align to TRBD1. This CDR3 region has 15 residues. V lost 3 bases and J lost 5; bases outside the gene matches: 7. Germline lookup yields CDR1 LNHNV and CDR2 YYDKDF (reference sequence). The CDR3 sequence: CATSRHQGAKDTQYF. In DNA form, the CDR3 reads TGTGCCACCAGCAGGCATCAGGGGGCTAAAGATACGCAGTATTTT.

J is TRBJ1-6 and V is TRBV6-5; TRBD1 is a possible D gene (5 bases). The CDR3 is made up of 15 amino acids. Trimming took off 0 bases at V and 7 bases at J, with 10 bases between the two ends. CDR1 MNHEY and CDR2 SVGAGI come from the germline V gene. CDR3 in amino acids: CASSYSRAGNSPLHF. In DNA, the CDR3 is TGTGCCAGCAGTTACTCAAGGGCAGGGAATTCACCCCTCCACTTT.

The chain employs TRBV5-1 and TRBJ2-3, with D possibly TRBD2 on 5 matching bases. V gave up 4 bases and J gave up 4 bases, with 16 bases separating them. The CDR3 extends over 15 amino acids. Germline CDR1 is SGHRS and CDR2 is YFSETQ. In nucleotides, the CDR3 is TGCGCCAGCAGCCCGAGTGCCGGGGTCGCAGATACGCAGTATTTT. This encodes CASSPSAGVADTQYF.

The V gene is TRBV19, the J gene TRBJ1-5; TRBD1 is a possible D gene (6 bases). CDR3 length equals 16 residues. Germline CDR1 reads LNHDA; CDR2 reads SQIVND (reference sequence). The V end lost 3 bases, the J end lost 6 bases, and 18 bases lay between the germline ends. CDR3 sequence reads: CASSMFTGGSFQPQHF. DNA of the CDR3: TGTGCCAGTAGTATGTTCACGGGGGGCTCGTTTCAGCCCCAGCATTTT.

The chain couples TRBV2 to TRBJ1-5, with D perhaps TRBD1 (5 bases). CDR3 length: 14 amino acids. The germline V gene has CDR1 SNHLY and CDR2 FYNNEI. V lost 3 bases and J 1 base, leaving 7 bases between the germline ends. The CDR3 sequence is CASSEQGSNQPQHF. In nucleotides, the CDR3 is TGTGCCAGCAGTGAGCAGGGAAGCAATCAGCCCCAGCATTTT.

Comment on this clone: A read error may account for a junction end that differs from germline. The chain employs TRBV19 and TRBJ2-6; D is possibly TRBD1 (6 bases). The CDR3 is 20 amino acids. Per germline, CDR1 LNHDA and CDR2 SQIVND (reference sequence). CDR3 region: CASSNTIPGHRSSGANGLTF. In DNA, the CDR3 is TGTGCCAGTAGTAACACTATTCCGGGACACCGTAGCTCTGGGGCCAACGGCCTGACTTTC.

The chain uses TRBV5-4 and TRBJ1-2; D is perhaps TRBD1 (5 bases). The V and J ends lost 1 base and 7 bases respectively, with 17 bases between them. Germline values: CDR1 SGHNT, CDR2 YYREEE (reference sequence). The CDR3 runs 15 residues. The CDR3 DNA reads TGTGCCAGCAGCTTGTTCCTGGGAGGGGCGCGTGGCTACACCTTC. This translates into CASSLFLGGARGYTF.

J is TRBJ1-1 and V is TRBV29-1; D might be TRBD1 (5 bases). The V gene's germline CDR1 is SQVTM and CDR2 ANQGSEA. The CDR3 spans 13 residues. Here the CDR3 DNA reads TGCGCACACACGACAGTTCCGAACACTGAAGCTTTCTTT. It translates to CAHTTVPNTEAFF.

The chain joins TRBV25-1 to TRBJ2-1; D uncertain. Germline loops: CDR1 MGHDK, CDR2 SYGVNS. V lost 4 bases and J 0 bases, leaving 7 bases between the germline ends. The CDR3 has 14 residues. The CDR3 loop reads CASSGGPSYNEQFF. CDR3 DNA: TGTGCCAGCAGTGGCGGCCCCTCCTACAATGAGCAGTTCTTC.

This clone was picked up one time. This rearrangement joins TRBV14 to TRBJ2-3; 8 nucleotides agree with TRBD2. CDR1 and CDR2 from the germline V gene are SGHDN and FVKESK. V was pared by 3 bases and J by 5 bases, with 13 bases of the junction left unmatched. CDR3 length: 17 amino acids. The CDR3 reads CASSHQLIREGGDTQYF. As DNA, the CDR3 is TGTGCCAGCAGCCATCAACTTATTCGGGAGGGAGGAGATACGCAGTATTTT.

The J gene is TRBJ2-5, the V gene TRBV10-3; 9 bases fit TRBD1. In germline, CDR1 is ENHRY, CDR2 SYGVKD. The V segment lost 6 bases and the J segment 5 bases; nucleotides outside the gene matches: 7. The CDR3 runs 14 residues. The CDR3 sequence: CAISLGQGFETQYF. The DNA of the CDR3 is TGTGCCATCAGCCTCGGACAGGGGTTTGAGACCCAGTACTTC.

The genes are TRBV18 and TRBJ2-1, with D possibly being TRBD1 (6 bases). With 0 bases removed from V and 4 bases from J, the gap between germline ends came to 10 bases. The germline CDR1 and CDR2 sequences are KGHSH and LQKENI. This CDR3 has 15 amino acids. The CDR3: CASSPPGTIYNEQFF. The CDR3, as DNA: TGTGCCAGCTCACCACCTGGGACAATATACAATGAGCAGTTCTTC.

This chain links TRBV7-9 with TRBJ1-2, with 9 bases identical to TRBD1. CDR3 length: 15 amino acids. With V trimmed by 5 bases and J by 3 bases, 7 bases remained unmatched. Germline CDR1 is SEHNR and CDR2 is FQNEAQ (reference sequence). The CDR3 protein is CASSPPGQGYYGYTF. The CDR3 coding sequence is TGTGCCAGCAGCCCGCCAGGACAGGGGTACTATGGCTACACCTTC.

The chain recombines TRBV27 with TRBJ2-7; 7 bases are shared with TRBD2. Trimming took 5 bases from V and 4 from J; bases not matched to a gene: 11. The CDR3 contains 15 residues. From germline, CDR1 is MNHEY and CDR2 SMNVEV (reference sequence). The CDR3 region has the DNA TGTGCCAGCAGTCCCGGACTAGGAGGCCGTTACGAGCAGTACTTC. It specifies CASSPGLGGRYEQYF.

The rearrangement links TRBV2 to TRBJ1-2; D not resolved. Trimming cost V 3 bases and J 8 bases, with 10 bases left between them. The V gene's germline CDR1 is SNHLY and CDR2 FYNNEI. The CDR3 covers 12 residues. Written as DNA, the CDR3 is TGTGCCAGCAGTGAGTCCTTCCGGGGCTACACCTTC. Translated: CASSESFRGYTF.

The chain has TRBV7-2 and TRBJ1-6; no clear D gene. V lost 1 base and J lost 9, with 10 bases in between. The CDR3 runs 14 residues. Germline lookup yields CDR1 SGHTA and CDR2 FQGNSA. For the CDR3, the DNA is TGTGCCAGCAGCTTAGGGGCATTAATTTCACCCCTCCACTTT. It yields the protein CASSLGALISPLHF. The complete variable domain, with remaining parts taken from reference TRBV7-2 and TRBJ1-6, reads GAGVSQSPSNKVTEKGKDVELRCDPISGHTALYWYRQSLGQGLEFLIYFQGNSAPDKSGLPSDRFSAERTGGSVSTLTIQRTQQEDSAVYLCASSLGALISPLHFGNGTRLTVT.

The V call is TRBV7-2, the J call TRBJ1-4; D remains ambiguous. Trimming cost V 1 base and J 10 bases, with 19 bases left between them. This CDR3 has 16 amino acids. Germline lookup yields CDR1 SGHTA and CDR2 FQGNSA. CDR3 sequence (DNA): TGTGCCAGCAGCTTAGGTGGCGGAGAGAACTTAGGAAAACTGTTTTTT. Its protein is CASSLGGGENLGKLFF.

This rearrangement joins TRBV30 to TRBJ1-2; the match to TRBD1 covers 9 bases. The CDR3 length is 12 residues. Germline lookup yields CDR1 GTSNPN and CDR2 SVGIG (reference sequence). The CDR3 sequence is CAEQGASYGYTF. CDR3 sequence (DNA): TGTGCTGAACAGGGGGCAAGCTATGGCTACACCTTC.

This clone has only a few counts. V is TRBV11-2 and J is TRBJ1-3; D is unresolved. V lost 1 base, J lost 4 bases, and 14 bases lay in between. Germline values: CDR1 SGHAT, CDR2 FQNNGV. This CDR3 comprises 16 residues. CDR3 amino acids: CASSLVTRASGNTIYF. The DNA of the CDR3 is TGTGCCAGCAGCTTAGTTACGAGGGCTTCCGGAAACACCATATATTTT.

The sample holds one count of this clone. The chain uses TRBV30 and TRBJ1-2; 9 nucleotides agree with TRBD1. The CDR3 spans 12 residues. CDR1 is GTSNPN, CDR2 SVGIG, per germline (reference sequence). Unmatched junction bases numbered 3, after V lost 4 bases and J lost 6 bases. The CDR3 region is CAWTGTGNGYTF. In DNA, the CDR3 is TGTGCCTGGACCGGGACAGGGAATGGCTACACCTTC.

The CDR3: CASSLTSGGVETQYF. CDR3 nucleotide sequence: TGTGCCAGCAGCTTGACTAGCGGGGGGGTAGAGACCCAGTACTTC. The J gene is TRBJ2-5, the V gene TRBV5-6; the match to TRBD2 covers 13 bases. CDR3 length: 15 amino acids. From germline, CDR1 is SGHDT and CDR2 YYEEEE. The V gene end was trimmed by 1 base and the J gene end by 4 bases; junction bases not matched to a gene: 1.

This clone has just one count. J is TRBJ1-5 and V is TRBV11-2, with TRBD1 matching over 7 bases. The CDR3 contains 15 residues. Germline V lookup: CDR1 SGHAT, CDR2 FQNNGV. Trimming took 5 bases from V and 1 from J; bases not matched to a gene: 5. CDR3 nucleotides: TGTGCCAGCAGCCAGGGGGACATAAGCAATCAGCCCCAGCATTTT. Its protein product is CASSQGDISNQPQHF.

The rearrangement joins TRBV9 to TRBJ2-1, with a tentative D call TRBD2 (5 bases). Trimming shortened V by 1 base and J by 0 bases, and 8 bases separated the two germline ends. The CDR3 is 15 residues long. Per the germline V gene, CDR1 is SGDLS and CDR2 is YYNGEE. This CDR3 is CASSVTGSSYNEQFF. The CDR3 DNA follows: TGTGCCAGCAGCGTAACGGGGAGCTCCTACAATGAGCAGTTCTTC.

The chain joins TRBV10-3 to TRBJ1-6, with a possible D match to TRBD1 (6 bases). The CDR3 sequence is 15 residues long. Between the trimmed V and J ends, which lost 3 bases and 4 bases, there was a span of 10 bases. Germline V gives CDR1 ENHRY, CDR2 SYGVKD. The CDR3 loop reads CAISDEGGYNSPLHF. CDR3 nucleotide sequence: TGTGCCATCAGTGATGAAGGGGGATATAATTCACCCCTCCACTTT.

Worth noting for this clone: The germline gene is not matched at one end of the junction; a read error may be the cause. This chain uses TRBV7-2 with TRBJ2-4, with no clear D. The CDR3 has 14 residues. Germline values: CDR1 SGHTA, CDR2 FQGNSA. The CDR3 reads CASSLVRYENSQYF. CDR3 coding DNA: TGTGCCAGCAGCTTAGTCCGGTACGAAAACAGTCAGTACTTC. The variable domain in full, completed from reference TRBV7-2 and TRBJ2-4, reads GAGVSQSPSNKVTEKGKDVELRCDPISGHTALYWYRQSLGQGLEFLIYFQGNSAPDKSGLPSDRFSAERTGGSVSTLTIQRTQQEDSAVYLCASSLVRYENSQYFGAGTRLSVL.